These T cell receptor beta chains were read from a single sample in a study of blood T cells in healthy people across ages. From the 5' RACE reads, TCRdb called clonotypes with MiXCR, one entry per CDR3 protein. Here the sample spans approximately 780,000 distinct CDR3 sequences, 25% to 30% being singletons. The same data also contributed to another study, on T cells of mothers and their children.

The specimen sequenced was blood. These TCRs come from a boy aged 5-17 years in good health. Each CDR3 is given with its conserved first and last residue. A D gene is named only where the DNA matches it firmly. Rows give clone size only sometimes, using once, few, many, or a class for an expanded clone.

few,TRBV28,12,-,TRBJ2-5,TGTGCCAGCAGAGAGACTAGGGAGACCCAGTACTTC,CASRETRETQYF
-,TRBV20-1,11,-,TRBJ2-5,TGCAGTGGACAATTAGAAGAGACCCAGTACTTC,CSGQLEETQYF
-,TRBV14,13,-,TRBJ1-1,TGTGCCAGCAGCCAAGGGGGAAGTCGCTTCGCTTTCTTT,CASSQGGSRFAFF
-,TRBV12-3/TRBV12-4,16,TRBD1,TRBJ1-3,TGTGCCAGCAGGCTGGCGGGAGGGGGCTCTGAAAACACCATATATTTT,CASRLAGGGSENTIYF
few,TRBV24-1,15,TRBD1,TRBJ2-5,TGTGCCACCAGCGCGTCCGGGACAGGTGAAGAGACCCAGTACTTC,CATSASGTGEETQYF
many,TRBV12-5,16,TRBD1,TRBJ2-1,TGTGCTAGTGGTTTGGTACCGGACAGGCCATACAATGAGCAGTTCTTC,CASGLVPDRPYNEQFF
-,TRBV5-1,15,-,TRBJ1-2,TGCGCCAGCAGCCCGGGGGACGCAGCTAACTATGGCTACACCTTC,CASSPGDAANYGYTF
-,TRBV12-3/TRBV12-4,15,-,TRBJ1-3,TGTGCCAGCAGTTTCGAACCGAGCTCTGGAAACACCATATATTTT,CASSFEPSSGNTIYF
-,TRBV6-5,14,TRBD1,TRBJ1-1,TGTGCCAGCAGTTACTCTGGACAGGGGACTGAAGCTTTCTTT,CASSYSGQGTEAFF
few,TRBV5-1,12,-,TRBJ2-1,TGCGCCAGCAGCACCCAGGGCGATGAGCAGTTCTTC,CASSTQGDEQFF
few,TRBV10-3,13,-,TRBJ2-5,TGTGCCATCAAGGAGGGAATCCAAGAGACCCAGTACTTC,CAIKEGIQETQYF
few,TRBV19,14,-,TRBJ1-1,TGTGCCAGTAGTATAGATGACAGTGACACTGAAGCTTTCTTT,CASSIDDSDTEAFF
few,TRBV7-8,14,-,TRBJ1-1,TGTGCCAGCAGCTTAGAAATCAGAAACACTGAAGCTTTCTTT,CASSLEIRNTEAFF
-,TRBV20-1,14,-,TRBJ2-7,TGCAGCAACCCCTGGCCCCGGGACGGCTACGAGCAGTACTTC,CSNPWPRDGYEQYF
-,TRBV5-1,18,-,TRBJ2-6,TGCGCCAGCAGAAGAACAGGAACCTTCGACTCTGGGGCCAACGTCCTGACTTTC,CASRRTGTFDSGANVLTF
-,TRBV7-3,17,-,TRBJ2-5,TGTGCCAGCAGCTTACCGGGACCTCCTTTTCACCAAGAGACCCAGTACTTC,CASSLPGPPFHQETQYF
few,TRBV6-5,12,-,TRBJ1-2,TGTGCCAGCTGGAGGGGAGTCGGTGGCTACACCTTC,CASWRGVGGYTF
-,TRBV5-1,16,-,TRBJ2-5,TGCGCCAGCAGCTGGCGGGACGGAATTAGACAAGAGACCCAGTACTTC,CASSWRDGIRQETQYF
-,TRBV7-2,16,TRBD1,TRBJ2-7,TGTGCCAGCCATCCTTTAGTTGGGACAGAGAACTACGAGCAGTACTTC,CASHPLVGTENYEQYF
many,TRBV12-3/TRBV12-4,13,-,TRBJ2-2,TGTGCCAGCAAGGCGGGGAACACCGGGGAGCTGTTTTTT,CASKAGNTGELFF
-,TRBV27,16,TRBD1,TRBJ2-5,TGTGCCAGCAGTATAAACGGGGACAGTCTGAGAGAGACCCAGTACTTC,CASSINGDSLRETQYF
-,TRBV25-1,13,-,TRBJ2-7,TGTGCCAGCAGTGTGGGCAAGCCCTACGAGCAGTACTTC,CASSVGKPYEQYF
-,TRBV5-1,9,-,TRBJ1-4,TGCGCCAGCAGCCTGGACTCGTGTTTT,CASSLDSCF
few,TRBV6-2/TRBV6-3,15,TRBD2,TRBJ2-5,TGTGCCAGCAGGCGACTAGCGGGGGGCGGTGAGACCCAGTACTTC,CASRRLAGGGETQYF
few,TRBV15,16,-,TRBJ2-3,TGTGCCACCAGGAATTCGTGGGTAACTAGCACAGATACGCAGTATTTT,CATRNSWVTSTDTQYF
-,TRBV5-1,23,-,TRBJ2-5,TGCGCCAGCAGCGTCCGGCCCCAAGCTGCGGCCCCCGGCAGAAACCCAGTCCAAGAGACCCAGTACTTC,CASSVRPQAAAPGRNPVQETQYF
-,TRBV2,14,TRBD1,TRBJ1-2,TGTGCCAGCAGTGAAGCGAAGGGGGCGGGCGGCTACACCTTC,CASSEAKGAGGYTF
-,TRBV2,14,TRBD1,TRBJ2-7,TGTGCCAGCAGTGAAGGCGCCAGGGGGTACGAGCAGTACTTC,CASSEGARGYEQYF
few,TRBV7-9,13,-,TRBJ2-7,TGTGCCAGCAGCCTCGGACCGGGGTACGAGCAGTACTTC,CASSLGPGYEQYF
many,TRBV27,13,-,TRBJ1-1,TGTGCCAGCAGTTCTAGAATGAACACTGAAGCTTTCTTT,CASSSRMNTEAFF
-,TRBV4-1,18,-,TRBJ1-2,TGCACCAGCAGCCAAGGAACTTCGGAGGCGAGAACTAACTATGGCTACACCTTC,CTSSQGTSEARTNYGYTF
-,TRBV21-1,17,-,TRBJ2-6,TGTGCCCGCCGACAAAGCTCTGGTTTTTCTGGGGCCAACGTCCTGACTTTC,CARRQSSGFSGANVLTF
-,TRBV3-1,14,TRBD1,TRBJ2-7,TGTGCCAGCAGCCCTCGGACAGGGATGGACGAGCAGTACTTC,CASSPRTGMDEQYF
-,TRBV18,14,-,TRBJ2-5,TGTGCCAGCTCACCACGGGCCCGCCAAGAGACCCAGTACTTC,CASSPRARQETQYF
-,TRBV2,16,-,TRBJ2-3,TGTGCCAGCAGCATCCCGGGCCCCAGGAGCACAGATACGCAGTATTTT,CASSIPGPRSTDTQYF
many,TRBV4-1,14,-,TRBJ2-5,TGCGCCAGCAGCCAGACCGGAGGGAGGGAGACCCAGTACTTC,CASSQTGGRETQYF
-,TRBV29-1,12,-,TRBJ2-5,TGCAGCGTTGCTAGCGTGGAAGAGTCCCAGCACTTC,CSVASVEESQHF
-,TRBV18,13,-,TRBJ1-2,TGTGCCAGCTCACCACGAGCAGGAGAGGGCTACACCTTC,CASSPRAGEGYTF
-,TRBV5-5,18,-,TRBJ1-4,TGTGCCAGCAGCTTACGACAGATGGGGCAGGGTCACAGTGAAAAACTGTTTTTT,CASSLRQMGQGHSEKLFF
few,TRBV7-3,14,TRBD2,TRBJ2-7,TGTGCCAGCAGCTTACAAGCGGGGGACCACGAGCAGTACTTC,CASSLQAGDHEQYF
-,TRBV15,14,TRBD1,TRBJ1-2,TGTGCCACCAGCAGCCCCAGGGGGCGATACGGCTACACCTTC,CATSSPRGRYGYTF
-,TRBV5-1,16,-,TRBJ1-3,TGCGCCAGCAGCTTGGAGGGGCAAAGCTCTGGAAACACCATATATTTT,CASSLEGQSSGNTIYF
many,TRBV7-2,14,TRBD2,TRBJ2-5,TGTGCCAGCAGTCGGGGACTAGCACAAGAGACCCAGTACTTC,CASSRGLAQETQYF
-,TRBV3-1,15,-,TRBJ2-1,TGTGCCACCAGCACCGTAGGGATGCCCTACAATGAGCAGTTCTTC,CATSTVGMPYNEQFF
-,TRBV21-1,17,-,TRBJ2-5,TGTGCCATAGCAACGGGGTGGGTCGGTCGGGACACCGAGACCCAGTACTTC,CAIATGWVGRDTETQYF
many,TRBV7-9,14,-,TRBJ2-5,TGTGCCAGCAGCTTAGATTCTGGCGGGGAGACCCAGTACTTC,CASSLDSGGETQYF
few,TRBV3-1,13,-,TRBJ2-1,TGTGCCAGCAGCCATAGTGATCTCTCTGAGCAGTTCTTC,CASSHSDLSEQFF
few,TRBV6-1,15,TRBD2,TRBJ2-5,TGTGCCAGCAGTGAGGAGTCCGGGGGGGGAGAGACCCAGTACTTC,CASSEESGGGETQYF